Listed below are T cell receptor beta chains from one sample, sequenced in a study of T and B cells in COVID-19 patients. TCRdb reanalysed the multiplex PCR reads using MiXCR and keeps one entry per CDR3 protein. The table lists 5,000 to 6,000 distinct CDR3 sequences, 27% of them singletons. The specimen sequenced was blood. The origin of the receptors is a human donor with active COVID-19. The CDR3 runs from the conserved cysteine through the conserved F or W. A D gene is named only where the DNA matches it firmly. Not every row has a clone size; where given, it reads once, few, many or a size class.

j_call clone_size cdr3_length v_call d_call cdr3_aa cdr3_nt
TRBJ2-1 medium-sized 18 TRBV27 TRBD2 CASSSTRTSGKSYNEQFF TGTGCCAGCAGTTCAACTCGGACTAGCGGGAAATCTTACAATGAGCAGTTCTTC
TRBJ2-1 - 15 TRBV18 TRBD2 CVSRTSGGVIAEQFF TGTGTTAGCAGGACTAGCGGGGGGGTTATTGCTGAGCAGTTCTTC
TRBJ2-5 medium-sized 15 TRBV5-4 TRBD1 CASSIPTGDQETQYF TGTGCCAGCAGCATTCCGACAGGGGATCAAGAGACCCAGTACTTC
TRBJ2-1 medium-sized 11 TRBV10-3 TRBD1 CAKSRGNEQFF TGTGCCAAATCCAGGGGGAATGAGCAGTTCTTC
TRBJ1-5 - 21 TRBV4-3 - CASSHHRLRDRAGFPNQPQHF TGCGCCAGCAGCCACCACCGGCTCCGCGACAGAGCGGGTTTCCCCAATCAGCCCCAGCATTTT
TRBJ1-5 - 15 TRBV6-5 - CASGKGGGKNQPQHF TGTGCCAGCGGTAAAGGGGGAGGAAAAAATCAGCCCCAGCATTTT
TRBJ1-1 - 13 TRBV12-3/TRBV12-4 - CASSLAPNTEAFF TGTGCCAGCAGCCTTGCCCCGAACACTGAAGCTTTCTTT
TRBJ1-5 medium-sized 13 TRBV5-7 - CASSLARNQPQHF TGTGCCAGCAGCTTGGCCCGCAATCAGCCCCAGCATTTT
TRBJ2-1 medium-sized 14 TRBV27 - CASSFGREYNEQFF TGTGCCAGCAGTTTCGGCAGGGAGTACAATGAGCAGTTCTTC
TRBJ2-5 - 13 TRBV15 TRBD2 CATSRTSGETQYF TGTGCCACCAGCAGGACTAGCGGAGAGACCCAGTACTTC
TRBJ1-2 few 13 TRBV12-3/TRBV12-4 - CASSFEGYYGYTF TGTGCCAGCAGTTTCGAGGGGTACTATGGCTACACCTTC
TRBJ1-2 medium-sized 13 TRBV6-5 - CASRAGVVKGYTF TGTGCCAGCAGGGCAGGGGTGGTTAAGGGCTACACCTTC
TRBJ2-7 - 15 TRBV6-2/TRBV6-3 TRBD2 CASLPYRLATYEQYF TGTGCCAGCCTACCCTACCGACTAGCCACCTACGAGCAGTACTTC
TRBJ1-6 - 14 TRBV6-4 TRBD1 CASSPGQGNSPLHF TGTGCCAGCAGTCCGGGACAGGGGAATTCACCCCTCCACTTT
TRBJ2-2 - 18 TRBV4-3 - CASSQDVRGGSNTGELFF TGCGCCAGCAGCCAAGATGTTCGTGGCGGCTCGAACACCGGGGAGCTGTTTTTT
TRBJ2-3 medium-sized 15 TRBV27 TRBD2 CASSFQRGLTDTQYF TGTGCCAGCAGTTTCCAGCGGGGACTCACAGATACGCAGTATTTT
TRBJ2-3 medium-sized 13 TRBV12-3/TRBV12-4 - CASSWAGPDTQYF TGTGCCAGCAGTTGGGCGGGACCGGATACGCAGTATTTT
TRBJ2-1 - 14 TRBV12-3/TRBV12-4 - CASSLGQNYNEQFF TGTGCCAGCAGTTTAGGGCAGAACTACAATGAGCAGTTCTTC
TRBJ1-2 - 14 TRBV6-5 TRBD1 CASSGQGAIYGYTF TGTGCCAGCAGCGGACAGGGGGCAATCTATGGCTACACCTTC
TRBJ1-2 large 14 TRBV7-6 - CASSLAGQARGYTF TGTGCCAGCAGCTTAGCGGGGCAGGCTAGGGGCTACACCTTC
TRBJ1-2 few 14 TRBV6-1 - CASRPSGTIHGYTF TGTGCCAGCAGGCCGTCCGGGACAATCCATGGCTACACCTTC
TRBJ1-2 - 14 TRBV20-1 - CSASREGLWSGYTF TGCAGTGCTAGCAGGGAGGGTCTTTGGAGTGGCTACACCTTC
TRBJ1-1 medium-sized 14 TRBV6-5 - CASSYSTVNSEAFF TGTGCCAGCAGTTACTCGACCGTAAACTCTGAAGCTTTCTTT